The rows below give T cell receptor beta chains drawn from one sample of a study of CD8 T cell repertoires and HIV-1 epitope variants. Profiled with immunoSEQ multiplex PCR; TCRdb holds only in-frame clones, not every one. The data show roughly 5,000 clones, with around 67% seen just once and around 40% held by the top ten. No cognate antigen is known for these TCRs. Sequenced: cultured CD8+ T cells derived from PBMCs. The receptors were gathered from a male donor with HIV. Each CDR3 is given with its conserved first and last residue. Fields, in order: D gene, J gene, V gene, clone size, CDR3 DNA, CDR3 protein. A D gene is named only where the DNA matches it firmly. The size of a clone is reported for some rows only, either as once, few or many, or as a class for expanded clones.

>NA|TRBJ2-1|TRBV7-9|few
TGTGCCAGCAGCTTAGATCCGGATGAGCAGTTCTTC
CASSLDPDEQFF
>TRBD2|TRBJ2-1|TRBV19|NA
TGTGCCAGTAGTATAGGTGGCCTAGCGGGATTTCACAATGAGCAGTTCTTC
CASSIGGLAGFHNEQFF
>NA|TRBJ1-2|TRBV5-4|NA
TGCGCCAGCAGCCAAGATCCCCCAGACTTGGACTATGGCTACACCTTC
CASSQDPPDLDYGYTF
>TRBD1|TRBJ2-7|TRBV2|NA
TGTGCCAGCAGTGAAGGACAGGGGTTCTTCGACGAGCAGTACTTC
CASSEGQGFFDEQYF
>TRBD2|TRBJ2-7|TRBV27|NA
TGTGCCAGCAGCGAAAGACTAGCGGAGTCCTACGAGCAGTACTTC
CASSERLAESYEQYF
>NA|TRBJ1-2|TRBV28|NA
TGTGCCAGCAGCCCTACAGGGAACTATGGCTACACCTTC
CASSPTGNYGYTF
>NA|TRBJ1-3|TRBV28|few
TGTGCCAGCAGTACCCGCCAGGGTGTCGGAAACACCATATATTTT
CASSTRQGVGNTIYF
>TRBD1|TRBJ2-7|TRBV5-1|NA
TGCGCCAGCAGCTTGGATGGGGACAGGGGGTGGGGCGAGCAGTACTTC
CASSLDGDRGWGEQYF
>TRBD1|TRBJ2-4|TRBV6-6|NA
TGTGCCAGCAGTTTGGGGACAGACGCCCTCCAGTACTTC
CASSLGTDALQYF
>NA|TRBJ1-1|TRBV18|few
TGTGCCAGCTCACCAGGGGCGAACACTGAAGCTTTCTTT
CASSPGANTEAFF
>NA|TRBJ2-1|TRBV5-4|few
TGTGCCAGCAGCCCCCAGGGTGGACTCCCCGCCGACAATGAGCAGTTCTTC
CASSPQGGLPADNEQFF
>TRBD1|TRBJ2-3|TRBV5-5|NA
TGTGCCAGCAGTCTTCTTCCCGGTCAGGGGGCGGAAAGCACAGATACGCAGTATTTT
CASSLLPGQGAESTDTQYF
>NA|TRBJ2-4|TRBV4-3|NA
TGCGCCAGCAGCCAAGGGGTGTCGGACATTCAGTACTTC
CASSQGVSDIQYF
>NA|TRBJ2-7|TRBV4-3|NA
TGCGCCAGCAGCCGGGCTTTTTCCTACGAGCAGTACTTC
CASSRAFSYEQYF
>TRBD2|TRBJ2-3|TRBV11-2|NA
TGTGCCAGCAGCTCCAAGAGTCAACGGGAGGGCCCAGATACGCAGTATTTT
CASSSKSQREGPDTQYF
>TRBD2|TRBJ2-1|TRBV7-9|NA
TGTGCCAGCAGCTTAGCTTTAGCGGGAGAATTCTTC
CASSLALAGEFF
>NA|TRBJ2-7|TRBV28|NA
TGTGCCAGCAGTTTCGCTGGGTCGGGATCTATAACCTACGAGCAGTACTTC
CASSFAGSGSITYEQYF
>TRBD1|TRBJ2-7|TRBV4-1|few
TGCGCCAGCAGTCCGACAGGGGGCCAAGGGGAGCAGTACTTC
CASSPTGGQGEQYF
>TRBD1|TRBJ2-7|TRBV6-5|NA
TGTGCCAGCACACAGGGGAGTGGCGAGCAGTACTTC
CASTQGSGEQYF
>NA|TRBJ1-1|TRBV29-1|few
TGCAGCGTTGAAGGGGGGGGGACTGAAGCTTTCTTT
CSVEGGGTEAFF
>NA|TRBJ2-7|TRBV21-1|NA
TGTGCCAGCAGCAAAGAAGCGGGCCGGAGAACCTACGAGCAGTACTTC
CASSKEAGRRTYEQYF
>TRBD1|TRBJ1-4|TRBV28|NA
TGTGCCAGCAGTTTAAGGGAGACAGGGTGGGAGAATGAAAAACTGTTTTTT
CASSLRETGWENEKLFF
>TRBD2|TRBJ2-2|TRBV27|NA
TGTGCCAGCAGCGACAAAGCGGGGGGAACCGGGGAGCTGTTTTTT
CASSDKAGGTGELFF
>NA|TRBJ2-7|TRBV6-5|few
TGTGCCAGCAGCCACCCGACAGAACTCTACGAGCAGTACTTC
CASSHPTELYEQYF
>TRBD1|TRBJ2-7|TRBV25-1|NA
TGTGCCAGCAGTGACCCCACAGGGGCCGTAACCTACGAGCAGTACTTC
CASSDPTGAVTYEQYF
>TRBD2|TRBJ2-1|TRBV7-9|NA
TGTGCCAGCAGCCCACTAAGGACTAGCCCCTACAATGAGCAGTTCTTC
CASSPLRTSPYNEQFF
>NA|TRBJ1-2|TRBV28|NA
TGTGCCAGCAGTTTGGAGGGCCTTAACTATGGCTACACCTTC
CASSLEGLNYGYTF
>NA|TRBJ1-2|TRBV4-1|NA
TGCGCCAGCAGCCAAGATCCCGTCGAACTCGACTATGGCTACACCTTC
CASSQDPVELDYGYTF
>NA|TRBJ2-7|TRBV28|NA
TGTGCCAGCAGTTTTGCGGGAACCTACGAGCAGTACTTC
CASSFAGTYEQYF
>TRBD1|TRBJ2-5|TRBV5-1|NA
TGCGCCAGCAGCTTGGGGACAGGACAAGAGACCCAGTACTTC
CASSLGTGQETQYF
>TRBD2|TRBJ2-1|TRBV4-3|few
TGCGCCAGCAGCCAAGCCCAGCCCGGGGGGGCTACCTACAATGAGCAGTTCTTC
CASSQAQPGGATYNEQFF
>NA|TRBJ2-1|TRBV2|NA
TGTGCCAGCTTAGGAAGGGGGAATGAGCAGTTCTTC
CASLGRGNEQFF
>TRBD2|TRBJ2-7|TRBV7-8|few
TGTGCCAGCAGCTCGACTCTAGCGGGAGGCTACGAGCAGTACTTC
CASSSTLAGGYEQYF
>TRBD2|TRBJ2-1|TRBV28|NA
TGTGCCAGCAGTTTTAGGGTAGCGGGGAGTGAGCAGTTCTTC
CASSFRVAGSEQFF
>NA|TRBJ2-7|TRBV2|NA
TGTGCCAGCAGTGAAGGGCAGGGGTTCTTCGACGAGCAGTACTTC
CASSEGQGFFDEQYF